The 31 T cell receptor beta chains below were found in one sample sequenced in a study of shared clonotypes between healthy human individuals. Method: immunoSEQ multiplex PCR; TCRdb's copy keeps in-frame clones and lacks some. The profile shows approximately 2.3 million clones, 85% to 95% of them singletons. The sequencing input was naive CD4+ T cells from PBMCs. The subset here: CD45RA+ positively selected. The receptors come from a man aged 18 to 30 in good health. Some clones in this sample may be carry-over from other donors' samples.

The CDR3 DNA is TGTGCCAGCAGCAAAAGACCAAGCGGGAGTACCCTTGCTGAGCAGTTCTTC. This encodes CASSKRPSGSTLAEQFF. This sequence joins TRBV5-4 and TRBJ2-1; 8 bases match TRBD2. Germline V CDR1 and CDR2: SGHNT, YYREEE (reference sequence). Losses at the gene ends were 4 bases for V and 9 bases for J; bases not matched to a gene: 18. The CDR3 totals 17 residues.

The DNA for the CDR3 is TGTGCCTGGAGTGTACTAGCGGGAGAGGTGACCCAGTACTTC. Its translation is CAWSVLAGEVTQYF. The V call is TRBV30, the J call TRBJ2-5; 11 bases agree with TRBD2. CDR3 length equals 14 residues. With V trimmed by 0 bases and J by 7 bases, 4 bases remained unmatched. Germline lookup yields CDR1 GTSNPN and CDR2 SVGIG (reference sequence).

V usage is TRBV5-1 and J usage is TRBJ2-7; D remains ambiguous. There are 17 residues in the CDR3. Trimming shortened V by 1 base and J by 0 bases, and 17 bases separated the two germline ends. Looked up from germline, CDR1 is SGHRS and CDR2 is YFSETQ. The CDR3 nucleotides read TGCGCCAGCAGCTTGATCCCCGGACCAACTAACTCCTACGAGCAGTACTTC. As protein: CASSLIPGPTNSYEQYF.

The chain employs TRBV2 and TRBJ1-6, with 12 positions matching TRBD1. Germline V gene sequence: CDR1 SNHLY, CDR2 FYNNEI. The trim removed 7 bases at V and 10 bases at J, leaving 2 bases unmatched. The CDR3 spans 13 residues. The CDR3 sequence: CASMGTGGSPLHF. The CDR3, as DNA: TGTGCCAGCATGGGGACAGGGGGCTCACCCCTCCACTTT. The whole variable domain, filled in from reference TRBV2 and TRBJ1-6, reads EPEVTQTPSHQVTQMGQEVILRCVPISNHLYFYWYRQILGQKVEFLVSFYNNEISEKSEIFDDQFSVERPDGSNFTLKIRSTKLEDSAMYFCASMGTGGSPLHFGNGTRLTVT.

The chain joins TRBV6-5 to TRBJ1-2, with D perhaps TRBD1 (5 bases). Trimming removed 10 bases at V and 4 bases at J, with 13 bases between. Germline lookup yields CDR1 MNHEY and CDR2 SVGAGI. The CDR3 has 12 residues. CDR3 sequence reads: CATRDGPYGYTF. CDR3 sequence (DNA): TGTGCCACTAGGGACGGTCCCTATGGCTACACCTTC.

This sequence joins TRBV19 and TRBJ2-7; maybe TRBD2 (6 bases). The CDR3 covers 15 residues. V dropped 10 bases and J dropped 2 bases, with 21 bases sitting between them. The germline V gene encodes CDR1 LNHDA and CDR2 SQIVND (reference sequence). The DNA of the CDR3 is TGTGCCACCAAGAGGCGGTTAGCGGACGCCTACGAGCAGTACTTC. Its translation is CATKRRLADAYEQYF.

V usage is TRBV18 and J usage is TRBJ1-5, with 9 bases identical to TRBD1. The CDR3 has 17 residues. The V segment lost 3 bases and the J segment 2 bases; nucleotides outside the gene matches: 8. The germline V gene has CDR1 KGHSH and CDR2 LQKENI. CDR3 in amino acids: CASSPNAGTGRNQPQHF. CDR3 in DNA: TGTGCCAGCTCACCCAACGCCGGGACAGGGCGCAATCAGCCCCAGCATTTT.

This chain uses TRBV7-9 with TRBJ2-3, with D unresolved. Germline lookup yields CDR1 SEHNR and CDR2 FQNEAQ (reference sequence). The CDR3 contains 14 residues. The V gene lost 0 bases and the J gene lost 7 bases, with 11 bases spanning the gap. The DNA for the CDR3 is TGTGCCAGCAGCTTAGCGCAAAATACACATACGCAGTATTTT. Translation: CASSLAQNTHTQYF. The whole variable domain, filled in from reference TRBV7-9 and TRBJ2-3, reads DTGVSQNPRHKITKRGQNVTFRCDPISEHNRLYWYRQTLGQGPEFLTYFQNEAQLEKSRLLSDRFSAERPKGSFSTLEIQRTEQGDSAMYLCASSLAQNTHTQYFGPGTRLTVL.

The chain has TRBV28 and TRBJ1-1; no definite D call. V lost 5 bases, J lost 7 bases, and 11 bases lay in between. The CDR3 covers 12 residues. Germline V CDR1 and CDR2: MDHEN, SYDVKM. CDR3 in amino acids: CASSPPPGEAFF. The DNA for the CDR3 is TGTGCCAGCAGTCCCCCCCCGGGTGAAGCTTTCTTT.

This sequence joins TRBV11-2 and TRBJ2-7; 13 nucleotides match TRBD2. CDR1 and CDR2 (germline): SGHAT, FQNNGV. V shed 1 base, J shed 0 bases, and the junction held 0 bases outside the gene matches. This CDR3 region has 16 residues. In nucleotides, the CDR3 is TGTGCCAGCAGCTTAGGGACTAGCGGGAGCTCCTACGAGCAGTACTTC. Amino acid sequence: CASSLGTSGSSYEQYF. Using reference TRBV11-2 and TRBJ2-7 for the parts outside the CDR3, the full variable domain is EAGVAQSPRYKIIEKRQSVAFWCNPISGHATLYWYQQILGQGPKLLIQFQNNGVVDDSQLPKDRFSAERLKGVDSTLKIQPAKLEDSAVYLCASSLGTSGSSYEQYFGPGTRLTVT.

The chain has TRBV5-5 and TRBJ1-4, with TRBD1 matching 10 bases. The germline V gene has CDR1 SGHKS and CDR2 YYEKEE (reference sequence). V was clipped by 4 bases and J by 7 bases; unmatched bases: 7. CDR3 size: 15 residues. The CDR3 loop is CASSPRQGAGEKLFF. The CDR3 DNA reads TGTGCCAGCAGCCCACGACAGGGGGCGGGTGAAAAACTGTTTTTT. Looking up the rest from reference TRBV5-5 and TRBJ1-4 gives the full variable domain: DAGVTQSPTHLIKTRGQQVTLRCSPISGHKSVSWYQQVLGQGPQFIFQYYEKEERGRGNFPDRFSARQFPNYSSELNVNALLLGDSALYLCASSPRQGAGEKLFFGSGTQLSVL.

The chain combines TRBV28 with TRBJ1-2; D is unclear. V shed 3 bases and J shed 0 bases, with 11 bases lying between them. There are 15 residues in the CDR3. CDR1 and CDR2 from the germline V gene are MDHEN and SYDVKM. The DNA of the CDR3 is TGTGCCAGCAGTTTTACTCCACCCACTAACTATGGCTACACCTTC. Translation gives CASSFTPPTNYGYTF.

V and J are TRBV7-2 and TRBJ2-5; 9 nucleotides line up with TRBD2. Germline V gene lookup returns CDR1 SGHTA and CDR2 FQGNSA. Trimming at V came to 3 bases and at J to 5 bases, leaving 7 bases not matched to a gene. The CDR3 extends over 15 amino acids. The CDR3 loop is CASSFSSGASETQYF. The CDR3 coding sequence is TGTGCCAGCAGCTTTTCTAGCGGGGCATCGGAGACCCAGTACTTC.

Here the CDR3 DNA reads TGTGCCAGCAGCCAAGGGAGCAAGCGGGCCGAGCAGTACTTC. Translating gives CASSQGSKRAEQYF. The chain employs TRBV4-2 and TRBJ2-7, with a possible D match to TRBD2 (6 bases). V lost 1 base and J lost 6, with 13 bases in between. Germline assignment: CDR1 LGHNA and CDR2 YNFKEQ. The CDR3 has 14 residues.

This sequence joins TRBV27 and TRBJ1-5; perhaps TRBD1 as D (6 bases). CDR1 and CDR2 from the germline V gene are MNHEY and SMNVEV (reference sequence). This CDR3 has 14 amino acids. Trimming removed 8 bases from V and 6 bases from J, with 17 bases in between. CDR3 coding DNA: TGTGCCAGCTTTAACAGGGTACCGGGTCAGCCCCAGCATTTT. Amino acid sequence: CASFNRVPGQPQHF.

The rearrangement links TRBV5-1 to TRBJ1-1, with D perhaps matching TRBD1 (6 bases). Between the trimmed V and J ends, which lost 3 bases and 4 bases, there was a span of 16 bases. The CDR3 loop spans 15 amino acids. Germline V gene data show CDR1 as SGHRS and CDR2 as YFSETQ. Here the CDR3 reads CASSWSAGATTEAFF. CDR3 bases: TGCGCCAGCAGCTGGTCGGCAGGGGCGACCACTGAAGCTTTCTTT.

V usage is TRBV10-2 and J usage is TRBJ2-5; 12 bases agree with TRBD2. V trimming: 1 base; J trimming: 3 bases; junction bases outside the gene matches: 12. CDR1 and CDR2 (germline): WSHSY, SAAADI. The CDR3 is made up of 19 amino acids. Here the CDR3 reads CASSEWLAGGKSVEETQYF. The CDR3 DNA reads TGCGCCAGCAGTGAGTGGCTAGCGGGAGGGAAGTCAGTCGAAGAGACCCAGTACTTC.

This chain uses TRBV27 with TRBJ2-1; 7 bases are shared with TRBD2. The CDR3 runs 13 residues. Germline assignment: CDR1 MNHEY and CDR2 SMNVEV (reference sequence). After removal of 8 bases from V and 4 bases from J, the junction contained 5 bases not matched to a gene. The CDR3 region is CASQRDQYNEQFF. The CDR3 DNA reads TGTGCCAGCCAGCGGGATCAATACAATGAGCAGTTCTTC.

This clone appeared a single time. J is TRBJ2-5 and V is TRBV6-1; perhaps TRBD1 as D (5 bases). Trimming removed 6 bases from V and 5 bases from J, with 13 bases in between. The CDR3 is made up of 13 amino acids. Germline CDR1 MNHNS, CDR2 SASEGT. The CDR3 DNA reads TGTGCCAGCAGAGACCAGGGCCGGGAGACCCAGTACTTC. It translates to CASRDQGRETQYF.

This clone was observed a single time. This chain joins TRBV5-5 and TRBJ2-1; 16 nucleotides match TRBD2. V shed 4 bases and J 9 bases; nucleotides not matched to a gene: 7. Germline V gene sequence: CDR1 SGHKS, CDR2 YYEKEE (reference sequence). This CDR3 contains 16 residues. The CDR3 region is CASSRSGLAGGGEQFF. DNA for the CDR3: TGTGCCAGCAGCCGATCGGGACTAGCGGGAGGGGGTGAGCAGTTCTTC.

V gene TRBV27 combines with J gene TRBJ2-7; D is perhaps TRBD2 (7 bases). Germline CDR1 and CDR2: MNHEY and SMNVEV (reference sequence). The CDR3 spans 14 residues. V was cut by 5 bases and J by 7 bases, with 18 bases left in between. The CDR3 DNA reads TGTGCCAGCAGTCCATGGGGGGGGCTACAAGAGCAGTACTTC. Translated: CASSPWGGLQEQYF.

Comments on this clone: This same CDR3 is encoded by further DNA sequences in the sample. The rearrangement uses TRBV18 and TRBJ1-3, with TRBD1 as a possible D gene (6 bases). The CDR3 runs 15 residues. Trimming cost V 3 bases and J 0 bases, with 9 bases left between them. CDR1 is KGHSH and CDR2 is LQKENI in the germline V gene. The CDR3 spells CASSPRTDSGNTIYF. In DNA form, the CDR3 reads TGTGCCAGCTCACCGAGGACAGACTCTGGAAACACCATATATTTT. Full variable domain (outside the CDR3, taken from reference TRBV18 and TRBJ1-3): NAGVMQNPRHLVRRRGQEARLRCSPMKGHSHVYWYRQLPEEGLKFMVYLQKENIIDESGMPKERFSAEFPKEGPSILRIQQVVRGDSAAYFCASSPRTDSGNTIYFGEGSWLTVV.

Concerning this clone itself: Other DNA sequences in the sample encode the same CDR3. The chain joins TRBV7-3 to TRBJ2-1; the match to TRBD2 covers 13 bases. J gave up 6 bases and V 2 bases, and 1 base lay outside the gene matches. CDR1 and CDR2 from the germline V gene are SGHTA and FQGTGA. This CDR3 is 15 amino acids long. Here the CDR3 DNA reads TGTGCCAGCAGCTTAGGACTAGCGGGAGTCAATGAGCAGTTCTTC. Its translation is CASSLGLAGVNEQFF.

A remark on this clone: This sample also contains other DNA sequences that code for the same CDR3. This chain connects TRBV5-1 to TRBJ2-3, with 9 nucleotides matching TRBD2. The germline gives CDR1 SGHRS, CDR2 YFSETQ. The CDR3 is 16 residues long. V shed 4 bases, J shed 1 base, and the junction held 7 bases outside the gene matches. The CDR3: CASSLGTSSGTDTQYF. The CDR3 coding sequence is TGCGCCAGCAGCCTAGGGACTAGCTCGGGCACAGATACGCAGTATTTT.

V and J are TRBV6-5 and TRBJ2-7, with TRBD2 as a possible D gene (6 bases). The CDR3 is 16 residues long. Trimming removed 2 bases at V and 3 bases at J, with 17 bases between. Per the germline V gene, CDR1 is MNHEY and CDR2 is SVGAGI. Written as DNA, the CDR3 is TGTGCCAGCAGTTACCGTCTCTGGGGGGAGGACTACGAGCAGTACTTC. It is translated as CASSYRLWGEDYEQYF.

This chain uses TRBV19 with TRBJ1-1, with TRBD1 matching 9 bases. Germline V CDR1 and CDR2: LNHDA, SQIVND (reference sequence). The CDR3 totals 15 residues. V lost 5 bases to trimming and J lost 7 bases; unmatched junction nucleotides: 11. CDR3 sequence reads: CASSHWDVTGGEAFF. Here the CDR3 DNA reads TGTGCCAGTAGTCACTGGGACGTGACAGGGGGTGAAGCTTTCTTT.

The CDR3 nucleotides are TGTGCCAGCAGCTTAGAACAGGGAATCCACGAGCAGTACTTC. Translated, it gives CASSLEQGIHEQYF. This chain joins TRBV7-9 and TRBJ2-7; D is perhaps TRBD1 (6 bases). V lost 1 base to trimming and J lost 5 bases, with 12 bases between them. The CDR3 runs 14 residues. Germline CDR1 is SEHNR and CDR2 is FQNEAQ (reference sequence).

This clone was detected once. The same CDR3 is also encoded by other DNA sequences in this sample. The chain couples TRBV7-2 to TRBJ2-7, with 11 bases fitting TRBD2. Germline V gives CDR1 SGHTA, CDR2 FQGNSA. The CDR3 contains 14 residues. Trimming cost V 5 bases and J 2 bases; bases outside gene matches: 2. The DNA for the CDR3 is TGTGCCAGCAGCCAGGGACTAGCGGCCTACGAGCAGTACTTC. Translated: CASSQGLAAYEQYF.

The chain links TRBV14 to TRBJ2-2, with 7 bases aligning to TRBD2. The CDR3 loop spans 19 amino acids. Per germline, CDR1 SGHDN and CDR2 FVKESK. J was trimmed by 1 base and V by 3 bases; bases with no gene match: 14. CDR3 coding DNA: TGTGCCAGCAGCCACATTAGACGGGCGGGGGACCTGAACACCGGGGAGCTGTTTTTT. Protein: CASSHIRRAGDLNTGELFF.

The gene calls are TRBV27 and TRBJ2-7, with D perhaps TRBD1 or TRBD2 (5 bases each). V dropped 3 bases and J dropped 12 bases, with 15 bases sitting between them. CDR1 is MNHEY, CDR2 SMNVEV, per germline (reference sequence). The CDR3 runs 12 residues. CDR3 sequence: CASSFQWGSVYF. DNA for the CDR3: TGTGCCAGCAGTTTCCAATGGGGGTCGGTGTACTTC.

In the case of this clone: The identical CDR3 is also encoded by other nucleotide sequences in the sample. CDR3 amino acids: CASSLEYYEQYF. The CDR3 DNA reads as TGTGCCAGCAGTTTGGAATACTACGAGCAGTACTTC. The gene calls are TRBV28 and TRBJ2-7; unclear D gene. Per the germline V gene, CDR1 is MDHEN and CDR2 is SYDVKM. This CDR3 region has 12 residues. Trimming removed 3 bases at V and 3 bases at J, with 6 bases between.